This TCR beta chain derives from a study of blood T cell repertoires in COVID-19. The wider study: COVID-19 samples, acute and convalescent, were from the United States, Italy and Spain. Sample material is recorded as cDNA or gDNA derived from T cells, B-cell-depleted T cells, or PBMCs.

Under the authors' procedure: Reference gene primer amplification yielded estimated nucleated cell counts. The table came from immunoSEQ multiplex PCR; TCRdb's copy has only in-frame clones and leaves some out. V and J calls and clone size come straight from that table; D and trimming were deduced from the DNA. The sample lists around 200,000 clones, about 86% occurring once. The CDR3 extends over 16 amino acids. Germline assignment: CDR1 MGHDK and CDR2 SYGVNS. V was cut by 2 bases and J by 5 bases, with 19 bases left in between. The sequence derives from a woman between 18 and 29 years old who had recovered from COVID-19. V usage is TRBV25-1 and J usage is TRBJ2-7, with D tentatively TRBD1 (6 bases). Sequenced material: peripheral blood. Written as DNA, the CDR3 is TGTGCCAGCAGTGAAAGCCGGAGCACAGGGTTCAACGAGCAGTACTTC. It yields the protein CASSESRSTGFNEQYF.